What follows is one T cell receptor beta chain and its context. This sample stems from a study of blood T cell repertoires in COVID-19. Overall study: Material from acute and convalescent COVID-19 was sourced from the United States, Italy and Spain. Sample material is recorded as cDNA or gDNA derived from T cells, B-cell-depleted T cells, or PBMCs.

Source study methods: The authors estimated nucleated cell counts from reference gene primer amplification. Libraries were prepared by immunoSEQ multiplex PCR; TCRdb keeps only in-frame clonotypes and omits some of them. V and J calls and clone size follow that table, whereas D and trimming were derived from the DNA. Of about 120,000 clones in the sample, roughly four fifths were seen once. V was pared by 0 bases and J by 1 base, with 1 base of the junction left unmatched. The length of the CDR3 is 16 residues. Germline V gene sequence: CDR1 SGHAT, CDR2 FQNNGV. The clonotype was recovered from a human donor in a cohort sampled during active COVID-19. Sequencing used peripheral blood. This rearrangement joins TRBV11-2 to TRBJ1-5; 9 positions match TRBD1. The CDR3 loop reads CASSLEGTGSNQPQHF. The CDR3 DNA sequence: TGTGCCAGCAGCTTAGAAGGGACAGGGAGCAATCAGCCCCAGCATTTT.